The 3 T cell receptor beta chains in this list originate from one sample, sequenced in a study of graft-versus-host responses after intestinal transplantation (dated by TCRdb to 2020 to 2022). Library prep was done by the immunoSEQ multiplex PCR assay. TCRdb mirrors the immuneACCESS table, restricted to in-frame sequences. Some clones are absent from its copies; in checked studies, under half trace to an unresolved V gene, and the reason for the others is unknown. Across this sample there are about 3,200 clones, with 90% to 95% seen only once. Of the sample, under 5% falls within the top ten clones. This material consisted of bone marrow, taken approximately 370 days after transplant. The receptors originated from a human patient who received an intestinal transplant, so some T cells may come from the graft donor.

The CDR3 sequence: CASRAGATYNEQFF. The CDR3 nucleotides are TGTGCCAGCAGAGCGGGGGCAACCTACAATGAGCAGTTCTTC. The chain recombines TRBV28 with TRBJ2-1; 8 nucleotides line up with TRBD2. Germline V gene lookup returns CDR1 MDHEN and CDR2 SYDVKM. This CDR3 has 14 residues. The trim removed 6 bases at V and 2 bases at J, leaving 3 bases unmatched.

The chain carries TRBV15 and TRBJ1-5; D is undetermined. This CDR3 has 12 residues. The germline V gene encodes CDR1 LNHNV and CDR2 YYDKDF (reference sequence). Trimming took off 0 bases at V and 7 bases at J, with 4 bases between the two ends. CDR3 coding DNA: TGTGCCACCAGCAGAGATTTCCAGCCCCAGCATTTT. Translation: CATSRDFQPQHF.

The rearrangement uses TRBV6-1 and TRBJ2-7, with 8 nucleotides matching TRBD1. The germline gives CDR1 MNHNS, CDR2 SASEGT. V shed 6 bases, J shed 3 bases, and the junction held 7 bases outside the gene matches. This CDR3 region has 14 residues. This chain's CDR3 is CASRPGTGFYEQYF. CDR3 sequence (DNA): TGTGCCAGCAGGCCCGGGACAGGATTCTACGAGCAGTACTTC.